Below, 2 T cell receptor beta chains from the same sample are listed, as sequenced in a study of T cells in tuberculosis. Specified time point: new active TB diagnosis, blood taken before or within 7 days of starting treatment. Assay: immunoSEQ multiplex PCR; the TCRdb copy retains only in-frame clones and omits some. The sample has approximately 53,000 clones, about 95% seen once; the top ten hold 1.4%. Source: PBMCs, taken at tuberculosis diagnosis. The source of these receptors is an adult with tuberculosis.

This clone was seen once. The J gene is TRBJ1-3, the V gene TRBV2; no firm D call. The V end was cut by 5 bases, the J end by 0 bases, with 11 bases between. Germline-derived CDR1 and CDR2 are SNHLY and FYNNEI. There are 15 residues in the CDR3. The CDR3 loop is CASSSRLSSGNTIYF. CDR3 nucleotide sequence: TGTGCCAGCAGTTCAAGACTCTCCTCTGGAAACACCATATATTTT. The whole variable domain, remainder taken from reference TRBV2 and TRBJ1-3, is EPEVTQTPSHQVTQMGQEVILRCVPISNHLYFYWYRQILGQKVEFLVSFYNNEISEKSEIFDDQFSVERPDGSNFTLKIRSTKLEDSAMYFCASSSRLSSGNTIYFGEGSWLTVV.

CDR3 DNA sequence: TGTGCCAGCAGCGTCGGAGCGGGGAGCACAGATACGCAGTATTTT. Amino acid sequence: CASSVGAGSTDTQYF. The chain has TRBV9 and TRBJ2-3; 7 bases align to TRBD2. J gave up 0 bases and V 2 bases, and 3 bases lay outside the gene matches. The CDR3 extends over 15 amino acids. Per the germline V gene, CDR1 is SGDLS and CDR2 is YYNGEE.